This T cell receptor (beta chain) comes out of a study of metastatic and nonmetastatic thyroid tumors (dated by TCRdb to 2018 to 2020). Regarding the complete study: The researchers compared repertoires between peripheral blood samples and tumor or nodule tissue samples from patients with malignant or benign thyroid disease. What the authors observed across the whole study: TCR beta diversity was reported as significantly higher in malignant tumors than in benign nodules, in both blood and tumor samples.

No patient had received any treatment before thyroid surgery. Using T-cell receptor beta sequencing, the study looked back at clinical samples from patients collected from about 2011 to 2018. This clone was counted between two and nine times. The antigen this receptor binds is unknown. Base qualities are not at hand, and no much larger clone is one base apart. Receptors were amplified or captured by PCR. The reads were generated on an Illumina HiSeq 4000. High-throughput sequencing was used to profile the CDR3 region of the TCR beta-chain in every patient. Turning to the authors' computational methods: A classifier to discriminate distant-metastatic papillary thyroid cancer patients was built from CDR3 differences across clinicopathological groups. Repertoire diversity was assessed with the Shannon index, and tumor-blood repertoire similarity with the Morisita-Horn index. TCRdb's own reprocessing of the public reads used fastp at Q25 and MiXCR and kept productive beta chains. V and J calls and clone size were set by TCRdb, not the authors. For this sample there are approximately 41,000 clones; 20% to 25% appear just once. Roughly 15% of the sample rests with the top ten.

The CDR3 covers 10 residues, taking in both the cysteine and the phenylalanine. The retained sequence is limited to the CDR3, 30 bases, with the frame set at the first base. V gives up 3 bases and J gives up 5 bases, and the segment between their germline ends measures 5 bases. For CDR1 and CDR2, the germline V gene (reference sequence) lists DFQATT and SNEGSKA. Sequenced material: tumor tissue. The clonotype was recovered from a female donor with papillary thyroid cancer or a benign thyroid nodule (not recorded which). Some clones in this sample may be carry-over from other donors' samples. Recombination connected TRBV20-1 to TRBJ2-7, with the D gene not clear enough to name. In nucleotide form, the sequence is TGCAGTGCTAGTAGGGACGAGCAGTACTTC. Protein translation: CSASRDEQYF.